This T cell receptor (beta chain) was sequenced during a study of cytomegalovirus exposure and HLA in healthy donors (dated by TCRdb to 2015 to 2018). In terms of the full investigation: According to an earlier analysis of several hundred of the donors, roughly 180 million T cells yielded roughly 100 million unique TCR beta sequences and approximately 300 Gb of sequence data. Roughly 300 gigabases of sequencing data and roughly 81 million unique TCR sequences made up an early release that covered roughly 670 HLA-typed donors. Of the 398 genotyped donors, over 70% fell in the genetic ancestry cluster associated with self-reported Caucasian donors. The study aimed to test whether signatures of past pathogen exposure could be identified by cataloging public T cell receptors. The study used immunosequencing to profile the T cell repertoires of under 700 subjects and linked those repertoires to cytomegalovirus serostatus. In addition to the first cohort of about 650 subjects, a separate validation cohort of approximately 130 different subjects was used. To predict cytomegalovirus infection status, the study combined high-throughput TCR immunosequencing, statistical association of individual TCRs with disease status, and machine learning. To study patterns of TCR occurrence, a later analysis re-analyzed previously published TCR beta repertoires from around 670 donors and added high-resolution HLA genotyping. The later analysis used no new phenotypic data to find candidate immune exposures, relying instead on TCR beta sequences and their occurrence across donors. An earlier analysis of around 540 of the donors applied high-throughput TCR beta sequencing to assess whether each TCR beta V gene segment acted as functional or pseudogenic. Donor age, sex, ethnicity and CMV serostatus were compiled alongside the repertoire data. In a later genetic analysis, genome-wide SNP genotypes for about three fifths of the 666 donors were used, and that subset was treated as a discovery cohort. Every repertoire in the discovery cohort had been generated on one and the same sequencing platform. Class I and class II HLA loci were covered by the typing at four-digit resolution. The number of typed donors differed by locus: roughly 629-630 for A, B, C, DRB1 and DQB1; some 500 for DQA1; some 590 for DPA1; and around 490 for DPB1. About five DR-DQ haplotypes were handled as single units for association and clustering because linkage in the cohort was strong. Across 300 to 400 genotyped donors of the cohort, an average of about 240,000 unique TCR beta nucleotide sequences per donor were sequenced, and roughly a sixth of those sequences were non-productive.

General findings and caveats noted by the study authors: When HLA alleles, especially DR and DQ, strongly co-occurred, TCR associations were difficult to assign to individual alleles. Only TCR beta chains were sequenced in this cohort, and the absence of alpha or paired-chain data limited detectable features. In a later analysis, the rate of TCR association differed among HLA loci, with DRB1 alleles having the most associated TCRs and HLA-C alleles having the fewest. CMV serostatus was the only immune exposure information available for the cohort. Specific HLA alleles were associated with about 17,000 TCR beta sequences at a false discovery rate of 0.05 in a later analysis. Some IMGT-functional V segments, including TRBV6-2 and TRBV6-3, could not be told apart with the 87-base-pair reads, so those segments were excluded. HLA typing was unavailable for some donors at each locus, so association tests used only the typed subset. In a later analysis, HLA-associated TCR beta chains showed more clonal expansion and lower generation probabilities than non-associated chains that were equally common. The presence/absence analyses assumed that sequencing depth was roughly uniform across donors, and that assumption may not be true. An earlier analysis of approximately 590 of the donors showed that most TCR beta V segments appeared in productive rearrangements either about 87% or about 30% of the time, which broadly matched IMGT annotations. Several of the top co-occurrence clusters appeared to be linked to parvovirus B19, influenza, CMV and Epstein-Barr virus, according to a later analysis. In vitro tests confirmed that a few of the cytomegalovirus-associated TCR beta chains recognize cytomegalovirus antigens. According to the authors, the approach could potentially be generalized to other disease states and immunological phenotypes. According to a later genetic analysis, donors in an Asian-associated ancestry cluster had fewer N-insertions in productive TCRs than the approximately 710-donor mean. V-gene and J-gene trimming of TCR beta chains was associated with a missense DCLRE1C variant in a later genetic analysis, and the association was replicated in an independent cohort. In both the original and validation cohorts, the classifier was reported to diagnose cytomegalovirus status with high specificity and sensitivity. In the study, about 150 TCR beta chains were listed as associated with cytomegalovirus. A later analysis found that most CMV-associated TCR beta chains appeared HLA-restricted, with HLA associations seemingly driven largely by CMV exposure. Correlated functional status among segregating V segments might reflect linkage disequilibrium, but an unknown experimental factor could not be ruled out. Seventeen rarely observed V segments, including chromosome 9 orphons, were excluded from the earlier analysis of about 500 of the donors because counts were too low. A group of highly shared sequence variants was considered likely to be a technical artifact of the sequencing pipeline. Most TCR sequences were observed very rarely across donors, whereas some public TCRs were present in many individuals. A further reported finding was that TCR beta sequences accurately predicted the HLA-A and HLA-B alleles for most subjects in the first cohort.

The cohort comprised some 680 healthy bone marrow donors. All cohort members were sampled while nominally healthy, although unrecorded immune exposures were likely present. The donor tested CMV seropositive, placing the donor among the 250 to 300 seropositive members of the cohort. Every donor gave a peripheral blood sample, and the peripheral blood mononuclear cells from that sample were used for TCR beta sequencing. The Qiagen DNeasy Blood Extraction Kit was used to extract genomic DNA from the blood cell samples. As concerns this clone: Its antigen specificity is not known. Base quality data are lacking; no much larger clone is found one base away.

The library came from the immunoSEQ multiplex PCR assay. For the multiplex PCR, a mixture combining 60 forward primers for TCR Vbeta segments and 13 reverse primers for TCR Jbeta segments was used. A multiplex PCR assay on genomic DNA amplified the CDR3 region of rearranged TCR beta genes. On the Illumina HiSeq System, the amplified TCR beta libraries were sequenced as 87-base-pair reads. As for the authors' bioinformatics: A later analysis tallied 70 million to 100 million unique TCR beta chains across the 666 repertoires, and approximately 12 million of those chains were shared by two or more donors. To remove PCR and sequencing errors, raw reads were error-corrected and collapsed into unique sequences using a nearest-neighbor algorithm that merged closely related sequences. CDR3 sequences were aligned to IMGT reference sequences to assign V, D and J gene segments. For a sequence to be retained, at least a six-nucleotide match to both a V gene segment and a J gene segment was required. Rearrangements were classified as productive when the CDR3 lacked stop codons and remained in frame with V and J, and all other rearrangements were classified as non-productive. CDR3 was defined by IMGT convention, running from the second conserved V-encoded cysteine to the conserved J-encoded phenylalanine. The earlier analysis of about 610 of the donors excluded any sequence lacking an unambiguous match to a single V gene segment. An earlier analysis of 587 of the donors classified V segments as functional when productive rearrangements were above 56.7% and as segregating when the standard deviation between donors was above 5%. To diagnose cytomegalovirus status from the catalog of TCR beta chain sequences, a statistical classification framework was built. In a later analysis, V and J genes were assigned by comparing TCR nucleotide sequences against IMGT/GENE-DB human TR gene sequences. A later analysis assigned CDR3 sequences and most-parsimonious VDJ recombination scenarios with the TCRdist pipeline. In a later analysis, every TCR beta chain was defined by the combination of its CDR3 amino acid sequence and its V-gene family, and reads without a unique V-gene family were dropped. In a later analysis, approximately 590 highly shared, low-generation-probability nucleotide sequences were removed to address suspected cross-contamination and a sequencing artifact. In a later analysis, a clonal expansion index for each public chain was calculated from normalized within-repertoire ranks of inferred template counts. In a later analysis, generation probabilities were computed using a VDJ recombination model fitted to out-of-frame rearrangements, and the results were checked against IGoR. In a later analysis, TCR-TCR, TCR-HLA and TCR-CMV co-occurrence was scored with hypergeometric tests, and a repertoire-size bias correction was applied to TCR pairs. To estimate false discovery rates, a later analysis permuted the HLA or CMV assignments 20 times. In a later analysis, co-occurring TCRs were grouped using DBSCAN, and TCRdist sequence similarity was added for clustering within HLA-allele-positive subsets. Co-occurrence clustering excluded repertoires with fewer than 30,000 or more than 120,000 public chains, plus five with anomalous nucleotide sharing. TCRdb re-hosts the immuneACCESS table, in-frame sequences only. Its copies lack some clones; in the studies checked, an unresolved V gene accounts for under half of them, and the cause for the rest is not known. V and J calls and clone size are those listed in that table; D and trimming were worked out from the DNA. This sample has about 150,000 clones in its table, and just under 65% of those were observed once. Under 7.5% of the sample is held by the ten biggest clonotypes.

V is cut back by 1 base and J by 1 base, with 1 base in the junction unmatched. CDR1 and CDR2, per the germline V gene, are ENHRY and SYGVKD. Counted from cysteine to phenylalanine, this CDR3 has 15 amino acids. Only the CDR3 part of the read is kept: 45 bases, read in frame from the first base. Source material: PBMCs. The clonotype comes from a woman aged 55-70 years in good health and CMV-seropositive. The V and J segments used are TRBV10-3 and TRBJ2-3; TRBD2 lines up with 8 middle nucleotides. The nucleotide sequence is given as TGTGCCATCAGTGAGTGGCGGGAGGGCACAGATACGCAGTATTTT. The translation is CAISEWREGTDTQYF.